This T cell receptor (beta chain) was profiled in a study of CD8+ T cells in alopecia areata. Isolated RNA was reverse transcribed into cDNA used as the sequencing template. Clones were read by immunoSEQ multiplex PCR, and TCRdb kept only the in-frame ones, dropping some. Among tens of thousands of clones listed, over 25% were seen once. The germline gives CDR1 SQVTM, CDR2 ANQGSEA. V gave up 5 bases and J gave up 7 bases, with 8 bases separating them. The CDR3 sequence is 11 residues long. Study-wide points: On tofacitinib, scalp and blood still held many of the expanded lesional clones.

Sample treatment: oral pan-JAK inhibitor, 5-10 mg twice daily. It was from alopecia areata patients that lesional scalp punch biopsies and peripheral blood were collected. This clone was counted between two and nine times. The antigen is not known. The source material was CD8+ T cells sorted from blood, sampled at week 4, from a patient treated with tofacitinib. This chain uses TRBV29-1 with TRBJ2-2; D remains unclear. This TCR was sampled from a human donor with alopecia areata. CDR3 in DNA: TGCAGCGTTACTTCAATCGGGGAGCTGTTTTTT. Translated, it gives CSVTSIGELFF.